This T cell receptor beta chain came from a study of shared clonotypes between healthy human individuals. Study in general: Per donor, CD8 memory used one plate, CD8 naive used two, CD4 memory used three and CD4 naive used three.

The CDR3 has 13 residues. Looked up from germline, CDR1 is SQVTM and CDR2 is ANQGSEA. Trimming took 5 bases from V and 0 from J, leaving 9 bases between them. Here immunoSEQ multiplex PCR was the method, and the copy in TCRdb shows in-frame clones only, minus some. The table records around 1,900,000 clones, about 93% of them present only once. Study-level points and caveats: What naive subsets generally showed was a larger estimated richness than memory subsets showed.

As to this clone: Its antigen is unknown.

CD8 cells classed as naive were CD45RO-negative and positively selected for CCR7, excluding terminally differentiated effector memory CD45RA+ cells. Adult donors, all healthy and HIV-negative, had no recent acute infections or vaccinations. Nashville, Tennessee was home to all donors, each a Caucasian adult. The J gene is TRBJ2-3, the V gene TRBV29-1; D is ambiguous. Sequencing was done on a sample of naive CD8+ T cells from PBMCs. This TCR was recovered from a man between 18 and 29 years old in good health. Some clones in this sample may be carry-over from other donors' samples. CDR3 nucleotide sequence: TGCAGCGTTTATACCTTCAGCACAGATACGCAGTATTTT. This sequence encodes CSVYTFSTDTQYF.